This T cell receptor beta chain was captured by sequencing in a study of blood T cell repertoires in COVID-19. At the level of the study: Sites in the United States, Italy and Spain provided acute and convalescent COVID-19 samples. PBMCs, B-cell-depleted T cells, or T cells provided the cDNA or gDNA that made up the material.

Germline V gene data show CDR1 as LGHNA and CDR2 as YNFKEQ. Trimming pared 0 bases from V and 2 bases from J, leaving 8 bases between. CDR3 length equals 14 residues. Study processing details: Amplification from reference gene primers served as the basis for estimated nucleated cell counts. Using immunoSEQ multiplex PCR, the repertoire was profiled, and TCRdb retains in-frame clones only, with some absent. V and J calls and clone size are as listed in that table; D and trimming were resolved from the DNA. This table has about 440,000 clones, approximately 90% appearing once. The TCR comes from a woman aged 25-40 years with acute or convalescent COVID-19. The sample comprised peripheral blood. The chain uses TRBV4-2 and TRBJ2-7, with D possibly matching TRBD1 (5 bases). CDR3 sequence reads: CASSQEWGTYEQYF. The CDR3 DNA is TGTGCCAGCAGCCAAGAGTGGGGCACCTACGAGCAGTACTTC.